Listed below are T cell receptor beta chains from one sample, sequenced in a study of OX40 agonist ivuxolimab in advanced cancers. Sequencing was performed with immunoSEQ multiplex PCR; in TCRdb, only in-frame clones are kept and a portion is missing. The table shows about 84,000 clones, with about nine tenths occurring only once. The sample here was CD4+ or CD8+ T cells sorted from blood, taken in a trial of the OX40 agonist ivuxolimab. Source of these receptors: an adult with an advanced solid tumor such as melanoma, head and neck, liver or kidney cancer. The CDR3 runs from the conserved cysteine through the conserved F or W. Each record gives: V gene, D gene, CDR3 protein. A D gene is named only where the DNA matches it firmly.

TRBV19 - CAASGFGSQPQHF
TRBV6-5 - CASSYPGGNYGYTF
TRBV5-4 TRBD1 CASTTQGVTEAFF
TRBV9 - CASSPRIGDGYTF
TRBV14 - CASSQDGVGFRRDTQYF
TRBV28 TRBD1 CASSLSYRGREKLFF
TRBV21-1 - CASATGARKGNTIYF
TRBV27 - CASSPDRFSGNTIYF
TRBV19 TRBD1 CASSPIGAGGYVREQYF
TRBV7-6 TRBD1 CASSRFGQGSGNTIYF
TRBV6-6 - CASTSRGGSNEKLFF
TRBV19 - CASSIGSEQFF
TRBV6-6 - CASSAPGVGYGYTF
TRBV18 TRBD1 CASSRTGGTEAFF
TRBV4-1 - CASRQEGSIDEQFF